This T cell receptor (beta chain) derives from a study of shared clonotypes between healthy human individuals. The wider study: Aged between 18 and 49, the donors were a couple of women and three men.

Study-level findings and limits: Only blood was sampled, and tissue TCR repertoires likely differ from blood ones.

From germline, CDR1 is SGHAT and CDR2 FQNNGV. This CDR3 is 12 amino acids long. V was clipped by 5 bases and J by 12 bases; unmatched bases: 7. Unsorted PBMC replicate PCRs used 300 ng DNA, 25,000 to 30,000 T cell genomes. Assay: immunoSEQ multiplex PCR; the TCRdb copy retains only in-frame clones and omits some. This sample has around 440,000 clones, with approximately 80% found just once. Donors were healthy HIV-negative adults without recently reported acute infections or vaccinations. Points on this clone: Antigen specificity is unknown.

The sequence derives from a middle-aged woman in good health. Some clones in this sample may be carry-over from other donors' samples. The chain employs TRBV11-2 and TRBJ2-7; 10 positions agree with TRBD1. Specimen: PBMCs. CDR3 residues: CASSTPTGGRYF. In DNA, the CDR3 is TGTGCCAGCAGCACCCCGACAGGGGGCAGGTACTTC.